The source of this T cell receptor beta chain is a study of beta chain features in type 1 diabetes. Looked up from germline, CDR1 is SGHDN and CDR2 is FVKESK. CDR3 length equals 20 residues. V trimming: 0 bases; J trimming: 6 bases; junction bases outside the gene matches: 15. Purity exceeding 95% was reached by all sorted populations. Since all of the isolated RNA was reverse transcribed, expressed TCRB transcripts were what got sequenced. Regulatory, naive and central memory T cell samples averaged around 3.6 million reads. Clones were read by immunoSEQ multiplex PCR, and TCRdb kept only the in-frame ones, dropping some. The data show 310,000 or so clones, roughly 15% seen once. Study findings and constraints: Overrepresentation of cells with high TCR expression could result from cDNA sequencing. PCR might pick shorter templates more often, in the same way for patients and controls. Type 1 diabetes patients had TCRB CDR3s that were shorter (moderately but significantly so) in all four CD4+ subsets.

About this clone itself: The target antigen is unknown.

This clonotype was obtained from a man younger than 35 with type 1 diabetes. The V call is TRBV14, the J call TRBJ2-1; TRBD2 matches at 12 bases. Input material: naive CD4+ T cells from blood. The CDR3 DNA reads as TGTGCCAGCAGCCAAGAGCAAGGACTAGCGGGGACGAGGCTTGGCAATGAGCAGTTCTTC. Amino acid sequence: CASSQEQGLAGTRLGNEQFF.